The sequence of this T cell receptor (beta chain) was determined in a study of T cells in Graves' hyperthyroidism and ophthalmopathy (dated by TCRdb to about 2019). In terms of the full investigation: Peripheral blood samples were taken at initial diagnosis, before any treatment was given. A discovery cohort of approximately 97 patients, roughly 45 with Graves' ophthalmopathy and approximately 57 with stable Graves' hyperthyroidism, was used to find distinguishing TCR V-J signatures. In roughly six Graves' hyperthyroidism patients, the study also compared T-cell repertoires from thyroid tissue with T-cell repertoires from blood. The 95 to 100 discovery patients were randomly divided into training and test sets at a 7:3 ratio. The paper describes TCR Vbeta CDR3 sequencing of 130 to 150 peripheral blood samples, made up of about 41 ophthalmopathy patients, 70 to 80 hyperthyroidism patients and 17 progressor patients. After blood sampling, hyperthyroidism patients were treated with methimazole at a starting dose of 30 mg daily, and ophthalmopathy patients were treated with high-dose intravenous methylprednisolone. Prospective prediction of ophthalmopathy was tested in an independent validation cohort of 18 to 20 hyperthyroidism patients and 17 patients who later progressed to ophthalmopathy.

General study outcomes and caveats: In cross-validation, a model built on a 13 V-J signature told ophthalmopathy apart from stable hyperthyroidism with 85% to 90% sensitivity and roughly 82% specificity, and in testing the same model reached 80%/75%. Most expanded thyroid clonotypes (frequency above 0.001) were also found in blood, which suggests that blood repertoires may mirror thyroid immune responses. In validation, the model predicted progression to ophthalmopathy a median of approximately 6.3 months before onset, with over 55% sensitivity and roughly 77% specificity. Sample size was not statistically predetermined, and blinding of investigators to group allocation was not performed.

Turning to this clonotype: What antigen it recognizes has not been identified. Per-nucleotide qualities are absent, and no much larger clonotype sits a single base away.

The TCR beta CDR3 regions were amplified from RNA transcripts. The first round of RT-PCR for the TCR CDR3 was performed with the HTBI primer set and the Qiagen OneStep RT-PCR kit. Libraries were constructed in a second round of multiplex PCR, after which size selection and purification were performed. Paired-end sequencing of the libraries was performed with 100 bp reads on an Illumina HiSeq2000. Concerning the study's data processing: SOAPnuke was used to process the raw data, removing reads that contained adapters or uncalled bases, had a mean Phred below 15, or lacked an exact match to the constant primer or identifier. COPE v1.2.5 was used to merge high-quality paired reads, and clonotypes were defined as unique nucleotide sequences. Clonotypes were aligned to IMGT TRBV, TRBD and TRBJ reference segments using MiTCR v1.1. Only V-J combinations with frequency above 0.0001, covering 99% to 99.2% of repertoires, were analysed. The TCS score was defined as the ratio of F50 (clonal expansion) to E x V (chaos), calculated using BLOSUM62-based TCRdist between CDR3 peptides within each V-J. Welch's t-statistics and random forest reduced several hundred V-J features to fewer than 15, which were used in a naive Bayes classifier (R e1071). TCRdb reprocessed the public reads (quality trimming at Q25 with fastp, clone calling with MiXCR) and kept in-frame beta chains. Each entry is one CDR3 protein sequence, shown with its most common DNA and genes. The V and J calls and clone size come from TCRdb's table, not from the authors' own analysis. The sample table records around 350,000 distinct CDR3 sequences; roughly 15% of these occur just once. Of the sample, around 20% falls within the top ten clones.

Sequences SGHDN (CDR1) and FVKESK (CDR2) are obtained from the germline V gene. Trimmed from V: 3 bases; trimmed from J: 5 bases; junction bases lacking a gene match: 14. Including the terminal cysteine and phenylalanine, the CDR3 comprises 18 residues. Of all the DNA, just the CDR3 is kept, 54 bases in frame from base 1. Ophthalmopathy patients had moderately to severely active disease, Clinical Activity Score of at least 3, NOSPECS grade of at least 4, and duration under 3 months. Exclusion was applied to patients with uncontrolled infections, other autoimmune diseases, pregnancy or lactation. Diagnoses relied on clinical symptoms, serum thyroxine and TRAb, thyroid ultrasound and orbital computed tomography. PBMCs were isolated from 8 to 10 ml of fresh peripheral blood by Ficoll-Paque density gradient centrifugation. Total RNA was extracted using Trizol reagent, and RNA quality was assessed on an Agilent 2100 Bioanalyzer.

The sequence derives from a woman in her thirties with Graves' ophthalmopathy. Sequenced material: blood. In this chain, TRBV14 is recombined with TRBJ2-5, with TRBD2 matching 11 junction bases. The bases read TGTGCCAGCAGCCACCTCCCCCGGACTAGCGGGTTACGGGAGACCCAGTACTTC. This translates into CASSHLPRTSGLRETQYF.